The clone carrying this T cell receptor (beta chain) showed up just once. Its antigen is as yet unknown. This sample is drawn from a study of cytomegalovirus exposure and HLA in healthy donors. Overall study results and limits: Being productive about 87% or about 30% of the time was typical of most TCR beta V segments in an earlier analysis. The study found most TCR sequences rare, yet found some public TCRs in many donors.

The V end lost 6 bases, the J end lost 6 bases, and 20 bases lay between the germline ends. The CDR3 spans 15 residues. Germline CDR1 is MNHEY and CDR2 is SVGAGI. Primers: 60 Vbeta forward and 13 Jbeta reverse. Produced via immunoSEQ multiplex PCR; TCRdb's table is partial and in-frame only. Counted here are tens of thousands of clones, 65% to 85% occurring once; the ten biggest clones make up roughly 3%. This rearrangement joins TRBV6-5 to TRBJ1-1; weak D call: TRBD1 (5 bases). Sequencing input: PBMCs. This sequence originates from a woman aged 25 to 39 in good health and CMV-seronegative. The DNA for the CDR3 is TGTGCCAGCAGCAGCTTGAAGGGGATTTTCGCTGAAGCTTTCTTT. This translates into CASSSLKGIFAEAFF.